A selection of T cell receptor beta chains follows, all from one sample in a study of cytomegalovirus exposure and HLA in healthy donors. Sequencing was performed with immunoSEQ multiplex PCR; in TCRdb, only in-frame clones are kept and a portion is missing. The sample lists 200,000 to 250,000 clones, approximately 81% occurring once. Sequenced sample: PBMCs. These receptors came from a woman aged 55-70 years in good health and CMV-seropositive. The CDR3 runs from the conserved cysteine through the conserved F or W. Each record gives: clone size, D gene, J gene, V gene, CDR3 DNA, CDR3 protein. A D gene is named only where the DNA matches it firmly. Not all rows give a size; the values are once, few, many and, for expanded clones, a class.

. TRBD1 TRBJ1-4 TRBV4-2 TGTGCCAGCAGCCCGGACAGGTGGTATGAAAAACTGTTTTTT CASSPDRWYEKLFF
. TRBD2 TRBJ2-3 TRBV7-9 TGTGCCAGCAGATTCGGGAGGGCGGGCACAGATACGCAGTATTTT CASRFGRAGTDTQYF
. . TRBJ2-7 TRBV6-1 TGTGCCAGCAGTGACACTAGTTGGGGCTCCTACGAGCAGTACTTC CASSDTSWGSYEQYF
. . TRBJ1-1 TRBV6-1 TGTGCCAGCAGCGTCGAAGGGGCGGTGAACACTGAAGCTTTCTTT CASSVEGAVNTEAFF
. TRBD2 TRBJ2-3 TRBV28 TGTGCCAGCAGTTCAACGGGAGGGCCCGGCGGTACGCAGTATTTT CASSSTGGPGGTQYF
. . TRBJ1-2 TRBV6-1 TGTGCCAGCAGTAATTTAGTATATGGCTACACCTTC CASSNLVYGYTF
. TRBD1 TRBJ1-2 TRBV28 TGTGCCAGCAGTCTCGTGGACAGGGCCCGGGAGAGCTACACCTTC CASSLVDRARESYTF
once . TRBJ2-5 TRBV5-6 TGTGCCAGCAGCTTGATTTCAGCGGCTCCGGTGGCCCAGTACTTC CASSLISAAPVAQYF
. . TRBJ2-3 TRBV2 TGTGCCAGCAGTGGGCGGGCTTCTAGCACAGATACGCAGTATTTT CASSGRASSTDTQYF
few TRBD2 TRBJ2-1 TRBV5-6 TGTGCCAGCACTCGAGGGAGGGTCCATGAGCAGTTCTTC CASTRGRVHEQFF
. . TRBJ2-7 TRBV4-2 TGTGCCAGCAGCCAATTGGCGGCCGGAAGCTCCTACGAGCAGTACTTC CASSQLAAGSSYEQYF